This TCR beta chain was documented in a study of radiation and T cells in renal cell carcinoma. Generated by immunoSEQ multiplex PCR, the TCRdb table keeps only in-frame clones and is missing some. The sample carries about 170,000 clones, about 87% recorded once. The time point denotes: blood 4 weeks post-SBRT, at nephrectomy. Sample treatment: 15 Gy SBRT to primary tumor, nephrectomy 4 weeks later. Nephrectomy followed 15 Gy stereotactic body radiation by 4 weeks. Blood was sampled at baseline, 2 weeks and 4 weeks after SBRT. This renal cell carcinoma was of the clear cell type. V was trimmed by 3 bases and J by 0 bases, leaving 8 bases between them. Germline values: CDR1 KGHSH, CDR2 LQKENI. The CDR3 loop spans 15 amino acids. A remark on this clone: The antigen is not known.

Study findings and constraints: Top tumor clonotypes rose in blood 2 weeks post-radiation, then contracted.

The clonotype originates from a woman aged 45-65 years with renal cell carcinoma. The sample in question was blood, obtained from a patient whose treatment included radiotherapy and nephrectomy. The genes are TRBV18 and TRBJ1-4; D is uncertain. CDR3 residues: CASSPWTATNEKLFF. The DNA of the CDR3 is TGTGCCAGCTCACCTTGGACGGCAACTAATGAAAAACTGTTTTTT.